These T cell receptor beta chains were read from a single sample in a study of T-cell memory formation after mild COVID-19. TCRdb independently ran MiXCR on the 5' RACE reads; one entry per CDR3 protein. This repertoire shows about 400,000 distinct CDR3 sequences, about 22% found once; its top ten account for 10% to 15%. Input material: PBMCs or a T cell subset sorted from them (not recorded which). All receptors derive from an adult woman who had mild COVID-19 (a few samples of this study predate the infection). Cell type and time point are not known. The CDR3 runs from the conserved cysteine through the conserved F or W. Each record gives: V gene, CDR3 protein.

>TRBV14
CASSQETGGLYNEQFF
>TRBV5-1
CASSPDRPGSDEQFF
>TRBV5-1
CASSLARQAPFYEQYF
>TRBV5-4
CASSTRQFSTDTQYF
>TRBV5-1
CASSWPGGPGTGELFF
>TRBV7-9
CASSPDRGGSLRTDTQYF
>TRBV29-1
CSVGETGNTEAFF
>TRBV5-6
CASSPVSPGDTQYF
>TRBV5-6
CASSRGFGRGNQPQHF
>TRBV29-1
CSVSPQNADTQYF
>TRBV5-1
CASSLARGIEAFF
>TRBV12-3/TRBV12-4
CASTGTWVLSTEAFF
>TRBV5-1
CASSLGPLGLGSSYEQYF
>TRBV7-9
CASSRSGGQGAGEQYF
>TRBV7-2
CASSFKARDTEAFF
>TRBV29-1
CSVNSGLAGGYGETQYF
>TRBV5-1
CASSLRGDPYEQYF
>TRBV3-1
CASSHLAGEETQYF
>TRBV20-1
CSARDRGLQETQYF
>TRBV7-8
CASSHQRERGNEQFF
>TRBV3-1
CASSPWTGDSGNTIYF
>TRBV12-3/TRBV12-4
CDSSRQRGEQFF
>TRBV7-2
CASSRSKQGANVLTF
>TRBV20-1
CSARVLALVYNEQFF